Below are 18 T cell receptor beta chains sequenced from a single sample in a study of cytomegalovirus exposure and HLA in healthy donors. 13 Jbeta primers and 60 Vbeta primers were used for the PCR. Sequencing was performed with immunoSEQ multiplex PCR; in TCRdb, only in-frame clones are kept and a portion is missing. The data show 120,000 to 150,000 clones, over 70% seen once. Sample: PBMCs. The receptors shown here come from a man between 18 and 35 years old in good health and CMV-seronegative.

The chain is built from TRBV5-1 and TRBJ2-5, with D perhaps matching TRBD1 (5 bases). Germline V lookup: CDR1 SGHRS, CDR2 YFSETQ. This CDR3 has 14 amino acids. V shed 0 bases and J shed 6 bases, with 12 bases lying between them. The CDR3 bases are TGCGCCAGCAGCTTGGGGTGGCAGGGTCAGACCCAGTACTTC. As protein: CASSLGWQGQTQYF.

This clone was observed once. The rearrangement links TRBV5-1 to TRBJ2-4, with 12 bases matching TRBD2. With 0 bases clipped from V and 7 bases from J, the junction kept 14 bases outside the gene matches. The germline V gene encodes CDR1 SGHRS and CDR2 YFSETQ. CDR3 length: 19 residues. CDR3 region: CASSLDSPLAGGPSNIQYF. CDR3 coding DNA: TGCGCCAGCAGCTTGGACTCGCCCCTAGCGGGGGGGCCGAGCAACATTCAGTACTTC.

V usage is TRBV4-3 and J usage is TRBJ2-1; 8 bases fit TRBD1. This CDR3 has 17 residues. Germline-derived CDR1 and CDR2 are LGHNA and YSLEER. V lost 2 bases to trimming and J lost 4 bases; unmatched junction nucleotides: 10. The CDR3 DNA is TGCGCCAGCAGCCAATCGACCGGGACAGGCCCTTACAATGAGCAGTTCTTC. Encoded protein: CASSQSTGTGPYNEQFF.

The chain combines TRBV7-8 with TRBJ1-4, with unresolved D. Deletions cut 4 bases from V and 10 bases from J, with 7 bases between. This CDR3 region has 11 residues. Germline V gene data show CDR1 as SGHVS and CDR2 as FQNEAQ. The CDR3 loop reads CASSSDLKLFF. The CDR3, as DNA: TGTGCCAGCAGCTCGGACTTAAAACTGTTTTTT.

The genes are TRBV6-5 and TRBJ1-2; D gene unclear. The CDR3 loop spans 14 amino acids. The V gene lost 2 bases and the J gene lost 2 bases, with 9 bases spanning the gap. Germline V lookup: CDR1 MNHEY, CDR2 SVGAGI. This chain's CDR3 is CASSYDSANYGYTF. In DNA form, the CDR3 reads TGTGCCAGCAGTTACGACTCAGCAAACTATGGCTACACCTTC.

The table lists this clone with a count of one. The chain uses TRBV5-1 and TRBJ2-3, with unresolved D. Looked up from germline, CDR1 is SGHRS and CDR2 is YFSETQ. The CDR3 runs 16 residues. V dropped 1 base and J dropped 0 bases, with 12 bases sitting between them. CDR3 amino acids: CASSLHNPPSTDTQYF. The DNA of the CDR3 is TGCGCCAGCAGCTTGCACAACCCACCTAGCACAGATACGCAGTATTTT. Variable domain in full (rest from reference TRBV5-1 and TRBJ2-3): KAGVTQTPRYLIKTRGQQVTLSCSPISGHRSVSWYQQTPGQGLQFLFEYFSETQRNKGNFPGRFSGRQFSNSRSEMNVSTLELGDSALYLCASSLHNPPSTDTQYFGPGTRLTVL.

The chain uses TRBV5-4 and TRBJ2-5; D gene uncertain. The V gene lost 0 bases and the J gene lost 4 bases, with 7 bases spanning the gap. The CDR3 is 13 residues long. Germline V gene sequence: CDR1 SGHNT, CDR2 YYREEE (reference sequence). CDR3 DNA: TGTGCCAGCAGCTTGGTACCGGGAGAGACCCAGTACTTC. Translation: CASSLVPGETQYF.

The chain joins TRBV5-1 to TRBJ1-4, with 8 positions matching TRBD1. The CDR3 contains 15 residues. Germline trimming cut 2 bases from V and 8 bases from J; bases unmatched to any gene: 8. Looked up from germline, CDR1 is SGHRS and CDR2 is YFSETQ. The CDR3 coding sequence is TGCGCCAGCAGCTTTGATCCGGGACAGGACGAAAAACTGTTTTTT. The encoded protein is CASSFDPGQDEKLFF.

The gene calls are TRBV4-3 and TRBJ1-1; TRBD1 aligns across 11 bases. Germline V gene data show CDR1 as LGHNA and CDR2 as YSLEER. The CDR3 spans 17 residues. The ends lost 4 bases at V and 4 bases at J; junction bases unmatched: 11. The CDR3 region is CASSLKPAGTGGTEAFF. The CDR3 DNA reads TGCGCCAGCAGCCTTAAACCCGCCGGGACAGGGGGCACTGAAGCTTTCTTT.

This clone came up a few times. This chain links TRBV5-1 with TRBJ1-1; 8 bases match TRBD1. Per the germline V gene, CDR1 is SGHRS and CDR2 is YFSETQ. This CDR3 has 14 residues. Trimming cost V 5 bases and J 3 bases; bases outside gene matches: 6. The CDR3: CASSFGTGDTEAFF. The DNA of the CDR3 is TGCGCCAGCAGTTTCGGGACAGGAGACACTGAAGCTTTCTTT.

The V and J genes are TRBV5-8 and TRBJ2-3, with a possible D match to TRBD2 (5 bases). Germline CDR1 SGHTS, CDR2 YDEGEE. Trimming took off 6 bases at V and 1 base at J, with 12 bases between the two ends. This CDR3 contains 14 residues. The CDR3 region has the DNA TGTGCCAGCAATCGAGCGGAACGCACAGATACGCAGTATTTT. Its protein product is CASNRAERTDTQYF.

The genes are TRBV7-8 and TRBJ2-2, with a weak D call TRBD1 (6 bases). This CDR3 spans 15 amino acids. The V end was cut by 5 bases, the J end by 5 bases, with 15 bases between. Germline V gene data show CDR1 as SGHVS and CDR2 as FQNEAQ. DNA of the CDR3: TGTGCCAGCAGCCCCCAGGTGGGGGCGACCGGGGAGCTGTTTTTT. It is translated as CASSPQVGATGELFF. Supplemented by reference TRBV7-8 and TRBJ2-2, the full variable domain reads GAGVSQSPRYKVAKRGQDVALRCDPISGHVSLFWYQQALGQGPEFLTYFQNEAQLDKSGLPSDRFFAERPEGSVSTLKIQRTQQEDSAVYLCASSPQVGATGELFFGEGSRLTVL.

The rearrangement joins TRBV19 to TRBJ1-6; D ambiguous. The CDR3 has 13 residues. CDR1 is LNHDA and CDR2 is SQIVND in the germline V gene (reference sequence). V shed 7 bases and J shed 7 bases, with 11 bases lying between them. This CDR3 is CASNSGMNSPLHF. The CDR3 region has the DNA TGTGCCAGTAATTCGGGGATGAATTCACCCCTCCACTTT.

This chain connects TRBV7-9 to TRBJ2-7; D perhaps matches TRBD2 (6 bases). V lost 6 bases to trimming and J lost 6 bases, with 12 bases between them. The germline V gene has CDR1 SEHNR and CDR2 FQNEAQ (reference sequence). The CDR3 sequence is 12 residues long. CDR3 nucleotide sequence: TGTGCCAGCAGACCGAGGGGAGGCGAGCAGTACTTC. It translates to CASRPRGGEQYF.

The genes are TRBV18 and TRBJ2-5; the D gene is possibly TRBD2 (5 bases). Germline V lookup: CDR1 KGHSH, CDR2 LQKENI. V shed 3 bases and J shed 5 bases, with 16 bases lying between them. There are 15 residues in the CDR3. CDR3 sequence reads: CASSPPRVGGETQYF. CDR3 DNA: TGTGCCAGCTCACCCCCTCGGGTAGGAGGCGAGACCCAGTACTTC.

This clone was recorded a few times. J is TRBJ2-7 and V is TRBV5-5; 9 nucleotides match TRBD1. The ends lost 3 bases at V and 1 base at J; junction bases unmatched: 5. CDR1 SGHKS and CDR2 YYEKEE come from the germline V gene (reference sequence). This CDR3 spans 15 amino acids. CDR3 sequence: CASSSPGQGSYEQYF. In DNA form, the CDR3 reads TGTGCCAGCAGCTCTCCGGGACAGGGTTCCTACGAGCAGTACTTC.

The rearrangement uses TRBV9 and TRBJ1-1; D is unresolved. The CDR3 contains 13 residues. With 0 bases removed from V and 5 bases from J, the gap between germline ends came to 8 bases. The germline CDR1 and CDR2 sequences are SGDLS and YYNGEE. The CDR3 DNA follows: TGTGCCAGCAGCGTAGCGTCTGAGACTGAAGCTTTCTTT. Translating gives CASSVASETEAFF.

This chain joins TRBV6-5 and TRBJ1-2; 7 bases fit TRBD1. Germline V CDR1 and CDR2: MNHEY, SVGAGI. V trimming: 6 bases; J trimming: 2 bases; junction bases outside the gene matches: 6. The CDR3 runs 14 residues. DNA of the CDR3: TGTGCCAGCAGGAGGACAGGCGTAAACTATGGCTACACCTTC. This translates into CASRRTGVNYGYTF.